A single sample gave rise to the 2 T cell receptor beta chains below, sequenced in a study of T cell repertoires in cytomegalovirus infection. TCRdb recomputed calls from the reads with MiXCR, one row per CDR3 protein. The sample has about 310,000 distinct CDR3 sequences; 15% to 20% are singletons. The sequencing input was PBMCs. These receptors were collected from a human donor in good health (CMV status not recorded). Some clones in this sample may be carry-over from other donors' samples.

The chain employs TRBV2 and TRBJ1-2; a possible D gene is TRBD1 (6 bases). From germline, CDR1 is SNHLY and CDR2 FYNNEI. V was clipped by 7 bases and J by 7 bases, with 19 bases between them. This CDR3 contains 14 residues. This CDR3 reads CASTPGTPGPGYTF. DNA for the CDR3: TGTGCCAGCACCCCCGGGACACCCGGTCCTGGCTACACCTTC.

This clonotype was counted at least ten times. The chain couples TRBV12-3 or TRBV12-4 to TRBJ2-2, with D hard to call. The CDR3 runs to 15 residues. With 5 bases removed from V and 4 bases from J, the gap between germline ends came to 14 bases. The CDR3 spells CASSPPDGLTGELFF. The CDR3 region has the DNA TGTGCCAGCAGTCCCCCCGACGGCCTCACCGGGGAGCTGTTTTTT.